The present T cell receptor (beta chain) was sequenced within a study of T cells in Graves' hyperthyroidism and ophthalmopathy. The investigators amplified TCR beta CDR3 regions from RNA transcripts. TCR CDR3 underwent first-round RT-PCR with the HTBI primer set. Each CDR3 protein is one row after TCRdb ran MiXCR on the multiplex PCR reads. This sample has about 360,000 distinct CDR3 sequences; around 16% occur once, and the top ten carry roughly a quarter. From germline, CDR1 is GTSNPN and CDR2 SVGIG (reference sequence). This CDR3 region has 13 residues. Losses at the gene ends were 4 bases for V and 3 bases for J; bases not matched to a gene: 3. Exclusion of a patient resulted from uncontrolled infection, other autoimmune disease, pregnancy or lactation. PBMCs were sourced from more than 7.5 ml fresh peripheral blood. This clonotype appeared many times. The antigen is not known. Whole-study results and caveats: With a median lead of roughly 6.8 months before onset, the model predicted ophthalmopathy. Most thyroid clonotypes expanded above 0.001 were also detected in blood.

The gene calls are TRBV30 and TRBJ2-7; TRBD1 matches 10 bases. What was sequenced was blood. The clonotype was recovered from a woman aged 18-29 years with Graves' hyperthyroidism that later progressed to Graves' ophthalmopathy. The CDR3 here is CAWTRDRGYEQYF. DNA of the CDR3: TGTGCCTGGACTAGGGACAGGGGCTACGAGCAGTACTTC.